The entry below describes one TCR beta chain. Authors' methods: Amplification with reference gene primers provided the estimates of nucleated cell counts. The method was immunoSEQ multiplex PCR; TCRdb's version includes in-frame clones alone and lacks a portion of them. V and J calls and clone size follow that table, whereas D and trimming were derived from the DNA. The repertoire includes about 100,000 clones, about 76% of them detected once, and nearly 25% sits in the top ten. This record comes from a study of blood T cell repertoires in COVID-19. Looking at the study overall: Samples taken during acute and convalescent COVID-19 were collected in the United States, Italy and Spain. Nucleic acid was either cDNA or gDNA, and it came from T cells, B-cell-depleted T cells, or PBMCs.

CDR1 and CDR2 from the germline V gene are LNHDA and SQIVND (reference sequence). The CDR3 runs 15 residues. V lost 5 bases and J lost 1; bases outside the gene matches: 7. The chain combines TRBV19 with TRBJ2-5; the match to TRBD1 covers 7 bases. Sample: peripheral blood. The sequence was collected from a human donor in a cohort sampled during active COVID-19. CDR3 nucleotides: TGTGCCAGTAGTCAGAACAGGGGCGCCCAAGAGACCCAGTACTTC. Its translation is CASSQNRGAQETQYF.